This TCR beta chain is from a study of cytomegalovirus exposure and HLA in healthy donors. Study background: Researchers found that approximately 80% of just under 400 genotyped donors fell within the Caucasian-associated ancestry cluster.

This clone occurred a few times. Its antigen is currently unknown. Study outcomes and limitations: Near-uniform donor sequencing depth was presumed by presence/absence analyses. High specificity and sensitivity for cytomegalovirus status were reported for the classifier.

CDR3 size: 13 residues. Germline CDR1 reads SGHTS; CDR2 reads YDEGEE. Trimming took off 8 bases at V and 4 bases at J, with 15 bases between the two ends. PCR used 60 Vbeta primers and 13 Jbeta primers. Libraries were prepared by immunoSEQ multiplex PCR; TCRdb keeps only in-frame clonotypes and omits some of them. The sample records tens of thousands of clones, approximately 82% being singletons. This clonotype was sampled from a middle-aged man in good health and CMV-seronegative. The sample taken for sequencing was PBMCs. V usage is TRBV5-8 and J usage is TRBJ1-1; tentatively, D is TRBD1 (5 bases). The CDR3 loop is CASSRATGTEAFF. The CDR3 DNA reads TGTGCCAGTTCCAGGGCGACGGGCACTGAAGCTTTCTTT.